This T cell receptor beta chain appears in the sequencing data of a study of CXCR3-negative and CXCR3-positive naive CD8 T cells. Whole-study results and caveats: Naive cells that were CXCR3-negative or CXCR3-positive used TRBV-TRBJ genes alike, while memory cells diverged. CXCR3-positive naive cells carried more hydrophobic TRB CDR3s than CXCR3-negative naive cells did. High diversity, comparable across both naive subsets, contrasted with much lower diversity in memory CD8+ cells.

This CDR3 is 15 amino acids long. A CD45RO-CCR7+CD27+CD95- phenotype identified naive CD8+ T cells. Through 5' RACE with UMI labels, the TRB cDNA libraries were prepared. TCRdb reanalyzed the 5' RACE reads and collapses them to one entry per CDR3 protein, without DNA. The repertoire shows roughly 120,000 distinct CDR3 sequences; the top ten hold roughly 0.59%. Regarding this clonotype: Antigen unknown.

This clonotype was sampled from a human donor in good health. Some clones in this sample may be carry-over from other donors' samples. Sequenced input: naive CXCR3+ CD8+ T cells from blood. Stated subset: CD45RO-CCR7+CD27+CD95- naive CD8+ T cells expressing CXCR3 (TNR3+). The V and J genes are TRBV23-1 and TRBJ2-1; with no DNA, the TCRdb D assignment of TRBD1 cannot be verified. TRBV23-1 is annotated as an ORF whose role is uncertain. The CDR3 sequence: CASSQSEDQGQGKFF.